This is a list of T cell receptor beta chains from one sample in a study of control samples from healthy donors and cancer patients. TCRdb's table, derived via immunoSEQ multiplex PCR, lists solely in-frame clones and lacks some. Among about 73,000 clones listed, roughly 90% were seen once. Sequences were obtained from PBMCs. These receptor sequences come from a man in his sixties with lung cancer. CDR3s include the opening cysteine and the closing phenylalanine or tryptophan. The order of the fields is CDR3 protein, CDR3 DNA, D gene, clone size, V gene, J gene. D genes are given only for firm matches. Some rows have no size entry. The others give once, few or many, or a class for an expanded clone.

cdr3_aa: CASSPSGQTDTQYF; cdr3_nt: TGTGCCAGCAGTCCCTCGGGACAGACAGATACGCAGTATTTT; d_call: TRBD1; clone_size: NA; v_call: TRBV6-6; j_call: TRBJ2-3
cdr3_aa: CAWDQGPQETQYF; cdr3_nt: TGTGCCTGGGATCAGGGCCCTCAAGAGACCCAGTACTTC; d_call: NA; clone_size: NA; v_call: TRBV30; j_call: TRBJ2-5
cdr3_aa: CASSPSGGAYEQYF; cdr3_nt: TGCGCCAGCAGCCCGAGCGGGGGGGCCTACGAGCAGTACTTC; d_call: TRBD2; clone_size: NA; v_call: TRBV5-1; j_call: TRBJ2-7
cdr3_aa: CASSVLEATQFF; cdr3_nt: TGTGCCAGCAGCGTCTTAGAAGCGACGCAGTTCTTC; d_call: NA; clone_size: NA; v_call: TRBV9; j_call: TRBJ2-1
cdr3_aa: CASSQRAGDQPQHF; cdr3_nt: TGTGCCAGCAGTCAGAGGGCAGGGGATCAGCCCCAGCATTTT; d_call: NA; clone_size: NA; v_call: TRBV6-6; j_call: TRBJ1-5
cdr3_aa: CASSPMRVDSPGNTIYF; cdr3_nt: TGTGCCAGCAGCCCAATGCGAGTGGACAGCCCTGGAAACACCATATATTTT; d_call: NA; clone_size: NA; v_call: TRBV7-9; j_call: TRBJ1-3
cdr3_aa: CASSSFGTVHRNEQFF; cdr3_nt: TGTGCCAGCAGTTCCTTTGGGACTGTACATCGCAATGAGCAGTTCTTC; d_call: NA; clone_size: NA; v_call: TRBV27; j_call: TRBJ2-1
cdr3_aa: CASSQRTGAKNIQYF; cdr3_nt: TGTGCCAGCAGTCAACGGACAGGGGCCAAAAACATTCAGTACTTC; d_call: TRBD1; clone_size: NA; v_call: TRBV27; j_call: TRBJ2-4
cdr3_aa: CASSLSVSGANVLTF; cdr3_nt: TGTGCCAGCAGCTTAAGTGTCTCTGGGGCCAACGTCCTGACTTTC; d_call: NA; clone_size: NA; v_call: TRBV7-2; j_call: TRBJ2-6
cdr3_aa: CASSPGGSSGANVLTF; cdr3_nt: TGTGCCAGCAGCCCAGGGGGTAGCTCTGGGGCCAACGTCCTGACTTTC; d_call: TRBD1; clone_size: NA; v_call: TRBV25-1; j_call: TRBJ2-6
cdr3_aa: CASSQDPGGANVLTF; cdr3_nt: TGCGCCAGCAGCCAAGATCCAGGGGGGGCCAACGTCCTGACTTTC; d_call: NA; clone_size: once; v_call: TRBV4-1; j_call: TRBJ2-6
cdr3_aa: CASSFTGSGGAFF; cdr3_nt: TGTGCCAGCAGCTTTACAGGCTCGGGGGGAGCTTTCTTT; d_call: NA; clone_size: NA; v_call: TRBV11-3; j_call: TRBJ1-1
cdr3_aa: CASSPTHGLNPYGYTF; cdr3_nt: TGTGCCAGCAGCCCTACCCACGGTCTTAACCCCTATGGCTACACCTTC; d_call: NA; clone_size: NA; v_call: TRBV9; j_call: TRBJ1-2
cdr3_aa: CASSPGSFAVNTEAFF; cdr3_nt: TGCGCCAGCAGTCCTGGGAGTTTCGCCGTGAACACTGAAGCTTTCTTT; d_call: NA; clone_size: NA; v_call: TRBV5-1; j_call: TRBJ1-1
cdr3_aa: CASSSQGNTGELFF; cdr3_nt: TGTGCCAGCAGCTCCCAGGGAAACACCGGGGAGCTGTTTTTT; d_call: NA; clone_size: NA; v_call: TRBV7-3; j_call: TRBJ2-2
cdr3_aa: CASRALNEQFF; cdr3_nt: TGTGCCAGCAGGGCCCTCAATGAGCAGTTCTTC; d_call: NA; clone_size: NA; v_call: TRBV6-5; j_call: TRBJ2-1
cdr3_aa: CASSERGQPNTEAFF; cdr3_nt: TGTGCCAGCAGTGAAAGGGGGCAGCCAAACACTGAAGCTTTCTTT; d_call: TRBD1; clone_size: once; v_call: TRBV6-1; j_call: TRBJ1-1
cdr3_aa: CASSQAGTLYEQYF; cdr3_nt: TGCGCCAGCAGCCAAGCCGGGACCCTCTACGAGCAGTACTTC; d_call: NA; clone_size: NA; v_call: TRBV4-1; j_call: TRBJ2-7
cdr3_aa: CASSLGTGYGYTF; cdr3_nt: TGTGCCAGCTCACTCGGGACAGGCTATGGCTACACCTTC; d_call: TRBD1; clone_size: NA; v_call: TRBV18; j_call: TRBJ1-2
cdr3_aa: CASSPRERQSPLHF; cdr3_nt: TGTGCCAGCAGCCCCCGGGAGCGACAGTCACCCCTCCACTTT; d_call: NA; clone_size: NA; v_call: TRBV9; j_call: TRBJ1-6
cdr3_aa: CASTGPNTGELFF; cdr3_nt: TGTGCCAGCACCGGACCGAACACCGGGGAGCTGTTTTTT; d_call: NA; clone_size: NA; v_call: TRBV6-5; j_call: TRBJ2-2
cdr3_aa: CASSYDGTSNEKLFF; cdr3_nt: TGTGCCAGCAGTTACGATGGGACGTCAAATGAAAAACTGTTTTTT; d_call: NA; clone_size: NA; v_call: TRBV6-6; j_call: TRBJ1-4
cdr3_aa: CASISGTLFNQPQHF; cdr3_nt: TGTGCCAGTATCTCCGGGACACTTTTTAATCAGCCCCAGCATTTT; d_call: NA; clone_size: NA; v_call: TRBV6-5; j_call: TRBJ1-5
cdr3_aa: CASSDRTNTGELFF; cdr3_nt: TGCGCCAGCAGTGACAGGACGAACACCGGGGAGCTGTTTTTT; d_call: NA; clone_size: NA; v_call: TRBV10-1; j_call: TRBJ2-2
cdr3_aa: CASSEGPSGGYEQFF; cdr3_nt: TGTGCCAGCAGTGAGGGGCCGAGCGGGGGCTATGAGCAGTTCTTC; d_call: TRBD2; clone_size: NA; v_call: TRBV9; j_call: TRBJ2-1
cdr3_aa: CASSSGRDSSNYGYTF; cdr3_nt: TGTGCCAGCAGCTCCGGCCGGGACAGCTCTAACTATGGCTACACCTTC; d_call: TRBD1; clone_size: NA; v_call: TRBV7-2; j_call: TRBJ1-2
cdr3_aa: CASSQDPGAGKNIQYF; cdr3_nt: TGTGCCAGCAGCCAGGACCCGGGGGCCGGCAAAAACATTCAGTACTTC; d_call: NA; clone_size: NA; v_call: TRBV14; j_call: TRBJ2-4
cdr3_aa: CASSQDLAGFGYTF; cdr3_nt: TGTGCCAGCAGCCAAGATCTAGCAGGGTTTGGCTACACCTTC; d_call: NA; clone_size: NA; v_call: TRBV14; j_call: TRBJ1-2
cdr3_aa: CASSYSRGDSTEAFF; cdr3_nt: TGTGCCAGCAGTTACTCGAGGGGTGATAGCACTGAAGCTTTCTTT; d_call: NA; clone_size: NA; v_call: TRBV6-6; j_call: TRBJ1-1
cdr3_aa: CAWSPPLGTGANQPQHF; cdr3_nt: TGTGCCTGGAGTCCCCCCCTCGGGACAGGGGCTAATCAGCCCCAGCATTTT; d_call: TRBD1; clone_size: once; v_call: TRBV30; j_call: TRBJ1-5
cdr3_aa: CASSPGQGATGELFF; cdr3_nt: TGTGCCAGCAGCCCGGGACAGGGGGCGACCGGGGAGCTGTTTTTT; d_call: TRBD1; clone_size: NA; v_call: TRBV5-4; j_call: TRBJ2-2
cdr3_aa: CASSEPGTGNTEAFF; cdr3_nt: TGTGCCAGCAGTGAACCGGGGACAGGGAACACTGAAGCTTTCTTT; d_call: TRBD1; clone_size: NA; v_call: TRBV6-1; j_call: TRBJ1-1
cdr3_aa: CASSFGTGSEAFF; cdr3_nt: TGCGCCAGCAGCTTCGGGACAGGGTCTGAAGCTTTCTTT; d_call: TRBD1; clone_size: NA; v_call: TRBV5-1; j_call: TRBJ1-1
cdr3_aa: CASSLDRISEQFF; cdr3_nt: TGTGCCAGCAGCTTAGATAGGATAAGTGAGCAGTTCTTC; d_call: NA; clone_size: NA; v_call: TRBV7-9; j_call: TRBJ2-1
cdr3_aa: CASSAGELYGYTF; cdr3_nt: TGCGCCAGCAGCGCCGGAGAGCTCTATGGCTACACCTTC; d_call: NA; clone_size: once; v_call: TRBV10-1; j_call: TRBJ1-2
cdr3_aa: CASSQDLYGYTF; cdr3_nt: TGTGCCAGCAGCCAAGATCTTTATGGCTACACCTTC; d_call: NA; clone_size: once; v_call: TRBV3-1/TRBV3-2; j_call: TRBJ1-2
cdr3_aa: CASSFAPLSGNTIYF; cdr3_nt: TGTGCCAGCAGCTTCGCGCCCCTCTCGGGAAACACCATATATTTT; d_call: NA; clone_size: NA; v_call: TRBV11-2; j_call: TRBJ1-3
cdr3_aa: CASSVTSRTGAGTGTEAFF; cdr3_nt: TGTGCCAGCAGCGTGACATCCAGGACAGGGGCGGGGACGGGGACTGAAGCTTTCTTT; d_call: TRBD1; clone_size: NA; v_call: TRBV9; j_call: TRBJ1-1
cdr3_aa: CASSGIGTELFTDTQYF; cdr3_nt: TGTGCCAGCAGTGGAATCGGGACAGAGCTCTTCACAGATACGCAGTATTTT; d_call: TRBD1; clone_size: NA; v_call: TRBV25-1; j_call: TRBJ2-3
cdr3_aa: CASSLEDKKAFF; cdr3_nt: TGTGCCAGCAGCTTAGAGGACAAGAAAGCTTTCTTT; d_call: NA; clone_size: NA; v_call: TRBV7-9; j_call: TRBJ1-1